This T cell receptor beta chain was recorded in a study of CD8+ T cells in alopecia areata. V shed 2 bases and J shed 5 bases, with 22 bases lying between them. The CDR3 is 17 residues long. The germline CDR1 and CDR2 sequences are MNHEY and SMNVEV (reference sequence). Study conclusions and caveats: Tofacitinib significantly brought down scalp clonality and expanded CD8+ clones among top 100.

Treatment here: oral pan-JAK inhibitor, 5-10 mg twice daily. About this clone itself: As yet, its antigen is unknown.

After isolation, RNA underwent reverse transcription to generate cDNA as the sequencing template. Sequenced by immunoSEQ multiplex PCR; TCRdb stores in-frame clones only, minus some. The sample consists of some 170,000 clones, about three fifths of them appearing once. Sequencing used CD4+ T cells sorted from blood, obtained at roughly week 58, from a patient treated with tofacitinib. The rearrangement links TRBV27 to TRBJ2-7; the D gene is possibly TRBD1 (8 bases). This TCR was recovered from a human donor with alopecia areata. The chain's CDR3 is CASSLPPNRGGTNEQYF. The CDR3 DNA follows: TGTGCCAGCAGTTTACCCCCCAACAGGGGGGGAACCAACGAGCAGTACTTC.